These 5 T cell receptor beta chains came from one sample sequenced in a study of cytomegalovirus exposure and HLA in healthy donors. 13 Jbeta primers and 60 Vbeta primers were used for the PCR. Produced via immunoSEQ multiplex PCR; TCRdb's table is partial and in-frame only. The sample carries 100,000 to 150,000 clones, about 80% recorded once. Sequenced sample: PBMCs. All receptors derive from a woman aged 45-59 years in good health and CMV-seropositive.

Notes on this clone: This specimen includes other DNA sequences encoding the same CDR3. The chain joins TRBV2 to TRBJ2-7; TRBD1 matches at 8 bases. Germline assignment: CDR1 SNHLY and CDR2 FYNNEI. The V and J ends lost 4 bases and 5 bases, in that order; junction bases with no gene match: 10. The CDR3 is made up of 15 amino acids. The CDR3 DNA reads TGTGCCAGCAGTGGACCCCAGGGGGCGAGCCACGAGCAGTACTTC. Its translation: CASSGPQGASHEQYF.

This chain links TRBV6-5 with TRBJ1-2; maybe TRBD1 (6 bases). This CDR3 has 13 residues. Germline CDR1 MNHEY, CDR2 SVGAGI. V lost 5 bases and J 3 bases, leaving 10 bases between the germline ends. The CDR3 loop reads CASSRDRHYGYTF. The CDR3 DNA reads as TGTGCCAGCAGTCGCGACAGGCACTATGGCTACACCTTC.

This clone was counted between two and nine times. The V gene is TRBV2, the J gene TRBJ2-5; 7 positions match TRBD1. From germline, CDR1 is SNHLY and CDR2 FYNNEI. This CDR3 has 14 residues. J was trimmed by 4 bases and V by 3 bases; bases with no gene match: 5. In nucleotides, the CDR3 is TGTGCCAGCAGTGACGGAAACAGGGGAGAGACCCAGTACTTC. Translation gives CASSDGNRGETQYF.

This rearrangement joins TRBV6-1 to TRBJ1-4; D might be TRBD1 (6 bases). V lost 6 bases, J lost 0 bases, and 8 bases lay in between. The CDR3 loop spans 14 amino acids. Germline values: CDR1 MNHNS, CDR2 SASEGT. CDR3 sequence: CASSRTATNEKLFF. The CDR3 nucleotides are TGTGCCAGCAGCCGGACAGCAACTAATGAAAAACTGTTTTTT.

The rearrangement uses TRBV9 and TRBJ2-2, with D tentatively TRBD2 (6 bases). CDR3 length equals 12 residues. V was shortened by 3 bases and J by 6 bases, with 6 bases between the two germline ends. Looked up from germline, CDR1 is SGDLS and CDR2 is YYNGEE. CDR3 DNA: TGTGCCAGCAGCGGGGGGGCCGGGGAGCTGTTTTTT. Translating gives CASSGGAGELFF.